This T cell receptor beta chain was profiled in a study of shared clonotypes between healthy human individuals. Study at large: Contributing individuals were two females and a few males aged 18 to 49.

CD8 memory merged CD45RO+ with CCR7-negative CD45RA+ TemRA cells. Genomic DNA of each subset was evenly split across several immunoSEQ plates. Method: immunoSEQ multiplex PCR; TCRdb's copy keeps in-frame clones and lacks some. The repertoire includes about 380,000 clones, 90% to 98% of them detected once, and 0.32% sits in the top ten. The CDR3 spans 14 residues. The germline gives CDR1 MDHEN, CDR2 SYDVKM. V was pared by 6 bases and J by 1 base, with 12 bases between. The genes are TRBV28 and TRBJ1-2; maybe TRBD1 (6 bases). Sequencing input: memory CD8+ T cells sorted from blood. As for subset: CD45RO+ cells pooled with CCR7-negative TemRA cells. The receptor's source is a man younger than 45 in good health. Here the CDR3 reads CASSRYRDNYGYTF. CDR3 sequence (DNA): TGTGCCAGCAGCCGCTACAGGGATAACTATGGCTACACCTTC.